What follows are 11 T cell receptor beta chains derived from one specimen sequenced in a study of regulatory T cells in long-lasting Graves disease (dated by TCRdb to 2020 to 2022). What the time point label conveys for this sample: newly diagnosed GD, antithyroid drugs for less than 3 months. For both TCR sequencing and RNA sequencing, RNA was extracted from PBMCs in TRIzol. Library method: multiplex PCR. This sample was sequenced with an Illumina HiSeq 4000. TCR beta libraries were built with iRepertoire HTBI primers and Arm-PCR amplification of CDR3 regions. TCRdb took the public reads, trimmed them with fastp at Q25, ran MiXCR for clone calling and kept in-frame beta chains. Entries are consolidated by CDR3 protein sequence, retaining the most common genes and DNA. The sample table records about 530,000 distinct CDR3 sequences; more than 15% of these occur just once. The top ten hold around 25% of the sample.

This same sample was also part of a study on T cells in Graves' hyperthyroidism and ophthalmopathy.

The starting material was peripheral blood mononuclear cells (PBMCs), obtained at new diagnosis, from a patient treated with antithyroid drugs. These receptors all come from a woman aged 40 to 65 with Graves disease. Donor details come from another sample of the same person, matched by shared clones.

In its sample, this clonotype was seen many times. J is TRBJ2-1 and V is TRBV5-1, with a tentative D call TRBD1 (5 bases). V lost 0 bases, J lost 3 bases, and 7 bases lay in between. This CDR3 has 14 residues. The germline V gene has CDR1 SGHRS and CDR2 YFSETQ. The DNA of the CDR3 is TGCGCCAGCAGCTTGGAGGGGCGCTACAATGAGCAGTTCTTC. Amino acids: CASSLEGRYNEQFF.

The chain combines TRBV5-1 with TRBJ1-1; TRBD1 matches at 7 bases. CDR1 is SGHRS, CDR2 YFSETQ, per germline. The J segment lost 0 bases and the V segment lost 4 bases, leaving 6 bases of the junction unmatched. The CDR3 length is 15 residues. CDR3 loop: CASSRQGDLNTEAFF. CDR3 DNA: TGCGCCAGCAGCCGACAGGGAGATTTGAACACTGAAGCTTTCTTT.

This clonotype was observed many times. The chain couples TRBV5-1 to TRBJ1-2; 7 positions match TRBD1. The CDR3 is made up of 14 amino acids. J was trimmed by 8 bases and V by 1 base; bases with no gene match: 8. Per germline, CDR1 SGHRS and CDR2 YFSETQ. CDR3 amino acids: CASSLSTGAGGYTF. The CDR3 DNA sequence: TGCGCCAGCAGCTTGTCTACAGGGGCTGGCGGCTACACCTTC.

The V and J genes are TRBV5-1 and TRBJ2-1; D is unclear. The CDR3 covers 14 residues. V dropped 4 bases and J dropped 4 bases, with 12 bases sitting between them. CDR1 is SGHRS and CDR2 is YFSETQ in the germline V gene. The CDR3 sequence is CASSAPTPYNEQFF. CDR3 DNA sequence: TGCGCCAGCAGCGCACCGACTCCGTACAATGAGCAGTTCTTC.

The sample holds many counts of this clonotype. The J gene is TRBJ1-1, the V gene TRBV30, with D tentatively TRBD1 (5 bases). The V and J ends lost 3 bases and 7 bases respectively, with 12 bases between them. The CDR3 has 12 amino acids. Germline V lookup: CDR1 GTSNPN, CDR2 SVGIG (reference sequence). The CDR3 bases are TGTGCCTGGAGGCCTGTGGGGGGTGAAGCTTTCTTT. It yields the protein CAWRPVGGEAFF.

This clonotype was seen at least ten times. The chain combines TRBV7-2 with TRBJ1-1; tentatively, D is TRBD1 (5 bases). Trimming took 6 bases from V and 1 from J, leaving 12 bases between them. The CDR3 is 14 amino acids. Per the germline V gene, CDR1 is SGHTA and CDR2 is FQGNSA. CDR3 sequence: CASRSGGWNTEAFF. The CDR3, as DNA: TGTGCCAGCAGGAGCGGGGGTTGGAACACTGAAGCTTTCTTT.

The chain uses TRBV5-1 and TRBJ1-3; no clear D. Deletions cut 10 bases from V and 2 bases from J, with 7 bases between. This CDR3 contains 11 residues. Germline V gene sequence: CDR1 SGHRS, CDR2 YFSETQ. As DNA, the CDR3 is TGCGCCGCTGAGACTGGAAACACCATATATTTT. As protein: CAAETGNTIYF.

With respect to this clonotype: This may arise from a read error, as a much more abundant clone is one base away. The V and J genes are TRBV7-8 and TRBJ2-7; the match to TRBD2 covers 9 bases. V gave up 6 bases and J gave up 5 bases; unmatched junction bases: 14. From germline, CDR1 is SGHVS and CDR2 FQNEAQ. This CDR3 has 16 residues. The CDR3: CASRWRGGFNDHEQYF. In DNA, the CDR3 is TGTGCCAGCAGGTGGCGGGGGGGTTTCAACGACCACGAGCAGTACTTC.

This clonotype has ten or more counts. The gene calls are TRBV6-1 and TRBJ2-7; 10 nucleotides match TRBD1. Trimming removed 8 bases from V and 4 bases from J; junction bases left unmatched: 11. The CDR3 length is 15 residues. Germline V gene data show CDR1 as MNHNS and CDR2 as SASEGT. The CDR3 DNA follows: TGTGCCAGCCCTCCCGAGGGACAGGGGAGTTACGAGCAGTACTTC. This encodes CASPPEGQGSYEQYF.

The gene calls are TRBV7-8 and TRBJ2-1; D possibly matches TRBD1 or TRBD2 (5 bases each). This CDR3 is 16 amino acids long. Deletions cut 0 bases from V and 9 bases from J, with 18 bases between. Germline CDR1 and CDR2: SGHVS and FQNEAQ. This CDR3 is CASSLAYLARGIEQFF. DNA of the CDR3: TGTGCCAGCAGCTTAGCCTATCTAGCTCGGGGCATTGAGCAGTTCTTC.

This clonotype occurred many times. The rearrangement uses TRBV11-2 and TRBJ1-4, with 12 positions matching TRBD1. The V segment lost 2 bases and the J segment 10 bases; nucleotides outside the gene matches: 20. Germline assignment: CDR1 SGHAT and CDR2 FQNNGV. The CDR3 spans 20 residues. The CDR3 sequence is CASSLFTPWDRGPVGGKLFF. DNA for the CDR3: TGTGCCAGCAGCTTATTCACACCCTGGGACAGGGGGCCGGTTGGTGGAAAACTGTTTTTT.